Only a few counts were recorded for the clone carrying this T cell receptor (beta chain). This CDR3 comprises 14 residues. Trimming removed 0 bases from V and 3 bases from J, with 6 bases in between. The germline gives CDR1 LGHNA, CDR2 YNFKEQ. This record comes from a study of T cells after yellow fever vaccination. Study at large: Fractions of limited cellularity were prepared by means of SMART-Seq v4 Ultra Low Input.

TCRdb recomputed calls from the 5' RACE reads with MiXCR, one row per CDR3 protein. The sample yields under 350,000 distinct CDR3 sequences, approximately 4% seen once. The source is a man aged 18 to 30 who received the YFV17D yellow fever vaccine. The chain is built from TRBV4-2 and TRBJ1-5; no firm D call. Sequenced material: PBMCs, taken 5 days after the yellow fever booster vaccination. CDR3 in DNA: TGTGCCAGCAGCCAAGAACAGAACAATCAGCCCCAGCATTTT. Translating it yields CASSQEQNNQPQHF.